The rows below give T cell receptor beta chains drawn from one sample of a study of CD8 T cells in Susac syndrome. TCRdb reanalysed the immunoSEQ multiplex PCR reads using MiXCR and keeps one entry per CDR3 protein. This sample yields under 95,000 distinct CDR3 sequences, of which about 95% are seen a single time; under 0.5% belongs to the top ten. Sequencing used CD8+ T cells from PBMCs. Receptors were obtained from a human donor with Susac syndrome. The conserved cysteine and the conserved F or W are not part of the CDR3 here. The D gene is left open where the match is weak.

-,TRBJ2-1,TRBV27,ASTAGALLDEQF
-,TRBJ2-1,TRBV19,ASSIGASYNEQF
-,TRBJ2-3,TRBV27,ASTSTDTQY
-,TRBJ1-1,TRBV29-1,SVKQPNTEAF
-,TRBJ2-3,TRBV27,ASSLLGPSTDTQY
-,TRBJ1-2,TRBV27,ASSLGGGYGYT
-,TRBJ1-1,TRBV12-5,ASGPRERNTEAF
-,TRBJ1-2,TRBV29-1,SVPAGNGYT
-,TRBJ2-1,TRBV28,AIQGVHEQF
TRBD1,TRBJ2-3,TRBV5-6,ASSSGTGLQY
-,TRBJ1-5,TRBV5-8,ASSLDIQPQH
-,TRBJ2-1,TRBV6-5,ASSSTTTRSSYNEQF
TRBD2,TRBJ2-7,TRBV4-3,ASSPGLAGGKHEQY
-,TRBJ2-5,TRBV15,ATSRDSLKTQY
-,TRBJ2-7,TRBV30,AWSTYREWASYEQY
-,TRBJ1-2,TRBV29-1,SVEDHGDPNYGYT